This T cell receptor beta chain was recorded in a study of OX40 agonist ivuxolimab in advanced cancers. Study context: Three partial responders included one hepatocellular carcinoma patient and two cutaneous melanoma patients.

Whole-study findings and limits: By week 6 at 0.1 to 3.0 mg/kg, blood CD4+ and CD8+ T cells had expanded clonally.

With baseline, cycle 4 day 1, and cycle 7 day 1 as timepoints, blood was sampled. The CDR3 has 14 residues. V lost 0 bases and J 7 bases, leaving 12 bases between the germline ends. Germline V gene sequence: CDR1 LGHNA, CDR2 YSLEER. This clone was detected only once. Antigen unknown. Here immunoSEQ multiplex PCR was the method, and the copy in TCRdb shows in-frame clones only, minus some. In the table there are 65,000 to 80,000 clones, around 93% of which are singletons. Source: CD4+ or CD8+ T cells sorted from blood, taken in a trial of the OX40 agonist ivuxolimab. The receptor comes from an adult with an advanced solid tumor such as melanoma, head and neck, liver or kidney cancer. V is TRBV4-3 and J is TRBJ2-5; D is unclear. CDR3 bases: TGCGCCAGCAGCCAAGATGAAGCCGGCCTGACCCAGTACTTC. It yields the protein CASSQDEAGLTQYF.